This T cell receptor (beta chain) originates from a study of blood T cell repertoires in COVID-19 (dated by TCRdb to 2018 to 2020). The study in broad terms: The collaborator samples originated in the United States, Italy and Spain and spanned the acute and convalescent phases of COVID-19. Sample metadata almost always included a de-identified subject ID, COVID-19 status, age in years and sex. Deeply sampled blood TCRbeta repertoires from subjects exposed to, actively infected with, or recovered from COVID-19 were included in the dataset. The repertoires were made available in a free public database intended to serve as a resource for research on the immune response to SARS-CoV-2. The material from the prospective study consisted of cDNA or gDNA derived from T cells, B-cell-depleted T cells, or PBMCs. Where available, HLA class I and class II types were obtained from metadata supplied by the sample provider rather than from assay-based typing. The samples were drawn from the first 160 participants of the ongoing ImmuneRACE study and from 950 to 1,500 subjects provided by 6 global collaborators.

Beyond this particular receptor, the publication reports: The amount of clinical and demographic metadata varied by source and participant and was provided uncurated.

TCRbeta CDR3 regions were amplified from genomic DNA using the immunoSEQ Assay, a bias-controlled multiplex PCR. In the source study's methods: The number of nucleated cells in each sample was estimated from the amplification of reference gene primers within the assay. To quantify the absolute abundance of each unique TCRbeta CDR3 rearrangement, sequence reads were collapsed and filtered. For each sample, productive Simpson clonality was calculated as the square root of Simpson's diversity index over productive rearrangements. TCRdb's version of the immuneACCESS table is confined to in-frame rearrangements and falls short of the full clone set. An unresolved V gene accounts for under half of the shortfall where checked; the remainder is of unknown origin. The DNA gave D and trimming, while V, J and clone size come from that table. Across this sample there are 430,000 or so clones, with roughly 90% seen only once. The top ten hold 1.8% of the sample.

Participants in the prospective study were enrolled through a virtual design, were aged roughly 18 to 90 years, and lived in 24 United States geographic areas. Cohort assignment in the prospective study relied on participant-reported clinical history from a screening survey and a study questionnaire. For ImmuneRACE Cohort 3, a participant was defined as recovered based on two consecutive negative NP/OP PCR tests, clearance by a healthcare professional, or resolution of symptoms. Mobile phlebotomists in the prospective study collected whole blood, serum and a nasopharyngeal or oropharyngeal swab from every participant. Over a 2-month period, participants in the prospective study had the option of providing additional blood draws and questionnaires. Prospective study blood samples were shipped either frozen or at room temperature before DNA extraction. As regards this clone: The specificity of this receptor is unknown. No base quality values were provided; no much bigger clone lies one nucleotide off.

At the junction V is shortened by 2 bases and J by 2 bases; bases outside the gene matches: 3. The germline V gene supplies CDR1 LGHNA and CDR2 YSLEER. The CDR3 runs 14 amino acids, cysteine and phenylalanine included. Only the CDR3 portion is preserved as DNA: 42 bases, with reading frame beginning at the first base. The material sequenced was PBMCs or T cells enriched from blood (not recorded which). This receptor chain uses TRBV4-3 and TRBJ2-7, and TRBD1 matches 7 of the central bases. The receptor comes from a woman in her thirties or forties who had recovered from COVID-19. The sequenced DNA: TGCGCCAGCAGCCAATACAGGGGCCCCTACGAGCAGTACTTC. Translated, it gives CASSQYRGPYEQYF.